This T cell receptor (beta chain) came from a study of T cell changes during pregnancy in multiple sclerosis. Here immunoSEQ multiplex PCR was the method, and the copy in TCRdb shows in-frame clones only, minus some. This sample carries about 70,000 clones, approximately 94% of them seen once, and the ten largest clones take about 0.5%. The sequencing here drew on peripheral blood, taken in the third trimester of pregnancy. The receptor comes from a female donor with multiple sclerosis, enrolled in a pregnancy study.

For the CDR3, the DNA is TGTGCCAGCAGCCCGGGACACCTCTACAATGAGCAGTTCTTC. It yields the protein CASSPGHLYNEQFF. The rearrangement links TRBV7-2 to TRBJ2-1, with a possible D match to TRBD1 (6 bases). The germline V gene has CDR1 SGHTA and CDR2 FQGNSA. Trimming removed 5 bases from V and 3 bases from J, with 11 bases in between. The CDR3 has 14 residues.